Below are 20 T cell receptor beta chains sequenced from a single sample in a study of T-cell reconstitution after alpha-beta-depleted transplantation in children. Unique molecular identifiers featured in how the TCRbeta library was prepared. TCRdb passed the PCR reads through MiXCR, listing each CDR3 protein once. The table includes fewer than 1 million distinct CDR3 sequences, under 20% detected once. Material: PBMCs, mostly from graft donor cells, obtained 360 days after TCRalphabeta/CD19-depleted stem cell transplant. All receptors come from a male patient under 18 who had a stem cell transplant for acute lymphoblastic leukemia, so the T cells may come from the graft donor.

This clonotype was seen more than once but under ten times. This chain uses TRBV6-2 or TRBV6-3 with TRBJ1-2; D unclear. The CDR3 runs 14 residues. Germline assignment: CDR1 MNHEY and CDR2 SVGEGT. Between the trimmed V and J ends, which lost 5 bases and 4 bases, there was a span of 14 bases. The CDR3 DNA follows: TGTGCCAGCAGTCAGGAAAATTACGGCTATGGCTACACCTTC. This sequence encodes CASSQENYGYGYTF.

This clonotype was seen ten or more times. Here the CDR3 reads CASSQLSGRAYNEQFF. The CDR3 region has the DNA TGCGCCAGCAGCCAACTTAGCGGGAGAGCGTACAATGAGCAGTTCTTC. This chain links TRBV4-1 with TRBJ2-1, with TRBD2 identical over 9 bases. After removal of 2 bases from V and 4 bases from J, the junction contained 6 bases not matched to a gene. CDR1 is MGHRA, CDR2 YSYEKL, per germline. The CDR3 has 16 amino acids.

This clonotype was observed at least ten times. The V and J genes are TRBV5-1 and TRBJ2-2, with unresolved D. Between the trimmed V and J ends, which lost 1 base and 8 bases, there was a span of 6 bases. Germline CDR1 SGHRS, CDR2 YFSETQ. This CDR3 is 12 amino acids long. CDR3 in DNA: TGCGCCAGCAGCTTGAATGCGGGGGAGCTGTTTTTT. Amino acid sequence: CASSLNAGELFF.

There are a few counts of this clonotype. The chain is built from TRBV18 and TRBJ2-7; maybe TRBD1 (7 bases). Trimming pared 3 bases from V and 6 bases from J, leaving 18 bases between. Germline V gene lookup returns CDR1 KGHSH and CDR2 LQKENI. The CDR3 covers 15 residues. The CDR3 loop reads CASSPSRRGQVEQYF. CDR3 bases: TGTGCCAGCTCACCTTCCCGGAGGGGGCAAGTCGAGCAGTACTTC.

This clonotype was counted ten times or more. This chain connects TRBV7-8 to TRBJ2-5; 7 bases map to TRBD1. Germline V gene data show CDR1 as SGHVS and CDR2 as FQNEAQ. The CDR3 has 15 residues. V lost 6 bases, J lost 5 bases, and 12 bases stayed unmatched. The CDR3 DNA sequence: TGTGCCAGCAGGTTTCAAACAGGGGTCTGGGAGACCCAGTACTTC. Protein product: CASRFQTGVWETQYF.

This clonotype was detected a few times. The rearrangement uses TRBV7-6 and TRBJ2-1; 10 nucleotides line up with TRBD2. The V and J ends lost 0 bases and 4 bases, in that order; junction bases with no gene match: 6. Looked up from germline, CDR1 is SGHVS and CDR2 is FNYEAQ. The CDR3 is 17 residues long. For the CDR3, the DNA is TGTGCCAGCAGCTTAGCCTTTACTAGCGGGACTTACAATGAGCAGTTCTTC. Amino acid sequence: CASSLAFTSGTYNEQFF.

Only a few counts were recorded for this clonotype. This sequence joins TRBV4-1 and TRBJ2-2; D is unclear. The germline V and J ends were trimmed by 8 bases and 4 bases, with 8 bases remaining between them. CDR1 is MGHRA, CDR2 YSYEKL, per germline. The CDR3 has 12 residues. The CDR3 DNA follows: TGCGCCAGCCTAGAGCGCACCGGGGAGCTGTTTTTT. Its protein product is CASLERTGELFF.

The chain combines TRBV6-2 or TRBV6-3 with TRBJ2-3; unclear D gene. CDR1 and CDR2 from the germline V gene are MNHEY and SVGEGT. This CDR3 spans 14 amino acids. V was pared by 8 bases and J by 2 bases, with 14 bases between. Written as DNA, the CDR3 is TGTGCCAGCTTACCGGGTTTAATCACAGATACGCAGTATTTT. Protein product: CASLPGLITDTQYF.

This clonotype turned up a few times. The V gene is TRBV2, the J gene TRBJ2-3; a possible D gene is TRBD1 (6 bases). CDR1 and CDR2 from the germline V gene are SNHLY and FYNNEI. V lost 8 bases and J 3 bases, leaving 15 bases between the germline ends. This CDR3 region has 14 residues. CDR3 in amino acids: CASLRDIGTDTQYF. The CDR3 DNA reads TGTGCCAGCCTGAGGGACATTGGAACAGATACGCAGTATTTT.

The rearrangement joins TRBV24-1 to TRBJ2-1; tentative D call: TRBD2 (6 bases). Germline CDR1 is KGHDR and CDR2 is SFDVKD. The germline V and J ends were trimmed by 5 bases and 4 bases, with 14 bases remaining between them. The CDR3 totals 15 residues. CDR3 region: CATSVGGTAYNEQFF. The DNA for the CDR3 is TGTGCCACCAGTGTCGGCGGGACCGCATACAATGAGCAGTTCTTC.

There are a few counts of this clonotype. The chain couples TRBV5-1 to TRBJ2-7; D is ambiguous. CDR1 and CDR2 (germline): SGHRS, YFSETQ. The CDR3 loop spans 14 amino acids. V lost 0 bases, J lost 3 bases, and 10 bases lay in between. DNA for the CDR3: TGCGCCAGCAGCTTGGGTGCAACCGTCTACGAGCAGTACTTC. Residues: CASSLGATVYEQYF.

The gene calls are TRBV5-1 and TRBJ2-3, with 9 bases that match TRBD2. The CDR3 runs to 14 residues. Germline V gene data show CDR1 as SGHRS and CDR2 as YFSETQ. The V gene end was trimmed by 0 bases and the J gene end by 6 bases; junction bases not matched to a gene: 2. Here the CDR3 DNA reads TGCGCCAGCAGCTTGGCCAGCGGGAGGGATACGCAGTATTTT. Its translation is CASSLASGRDTQYF.

There are many counts of this clonotype. The chain joins TRBV5-1 to TRBJ1-6; D gene unclear. The ends were cut back, 0 bases at V and 9 bases at J, with 10 bases in the middle. CDR3 length: 14 residues. CDR1 and CDR2 (germline): SGHRS, YFSETQ. Here the CDR3 reads CASSLGEIGSPLHF. CDR3 sequence (DNA): TGCGCCAGCAGCTTGGGGGAAATCGGTTCACCCCTCCACTTT.

V is TRBV29-1 and J is TRBJ2-7; 11 nucleotides line up with TRBD1. Looked up from germline, CDR1 is SQVTM and CDR2 is ANQGSEA. CDR3 length equals 15 residues. J lost 7 bases, V lost 6 bases, and 14 bases had no gene match. The CDR3 loop is CSVRNPGQGELEQYF. The DNA of the CDR3 is TGCAGCGTGCGTAACCCGGGACAGGGGGAATTGGAGCAGTACTTC.

The chain carries TRBV3-1 and TRBJ2-1, with 10 bases fitting TRBD2. The CDR3 is 16 amino acids. From germline, CDR1 is LGHDT and CDR2 YNNKEL (reference sequence). Unmatched junction bases numbered 6, after V lost 3 bases and J lost 4 bases. Written as DNA, the CDR3 is TGTGCCAGCAGCCAGATCCTAGCGGGAGTATACAATGAGCAGTTCTTC. Encoded protein: CASSQILAGVYNEQFF.

This sequence joins TRBV10-3 and TRBJ2-3; TRBD2 might be the D (6 bases). This CDR3 is built from 16 residues. Looked up from germline, CDR1 is ENHRY and CDR2 is SYGVKD. Trimming removed 0 bases from V and 4 bases from J, with 14 bases in between. CDR3 DNA sequence: TGTGCCATCAGTGAGTCGGGGCGGGACGGGGCAGATACGCAGTATTTT. It encodes CAISESGRDGADTQYF.

The table lists this clonotype with a few counts. This chain uses TRBV15 with TRBJ2-2; D not certain. Germline V lookup: CDR1 LNHNV, CDR2 YYDKDF (reference sequence). V was trimmed by 5 bases and J by 1 base, leaving 14 bases between them. This CDR3 comprises 16 residues. The CDR3 DNA reads TGTGCCACCAGCCCTCTCTTGACACAGAACACCGGGGAGCTGTTTTTT. This sequence encodes CATSPLLTQNTGELFF. The whole variable domain, filled in from reference TRBV15 and TRBJ2-2, reads DAMVIQNPRYQVTQFGKPVTLSCSQTLNHNVMYWYQQKSSQAPKLLFHYYDKDFNNEADTPDNFQSRRPNTSFCFLDIRSPGLGDTAMYLCATSPLLTQNTGELFFGEGSRLTVL.

The chain carries TRBV7-9 and TRBJ1-3, with no clear D. V lost 2 bases, J lost 0 bases, and 11 bases lay in between. The CDR3 is made up of 16 amino acids. Germline V gene lookup returns CDR1 SEHNR and CDR2 FQNEAQ (reference sequence). CDR3 protein: CASSLSVIFSGNTIYF. CDR3 coding DNA: TGTGCCAGCAGCTTATCTGTCATTTTCTCTGGAAACACCATATATTTT.

V gene TRBV2 combines with J gene TRBJ2-1, with D unclear. This CDR3 is built from 12 residues. Germline loops: CDR1 SNHLY, CDR2 FYNNEI. Trimming removed 8 bases at V and 3 bases at J, with 8 bases between. CDR3 sequence reads: CASGIYYNEQFF. The CDR3 region has the DNA TGTGCCAGCGGGATTTACTACAATGAGCAGTTCTTC.

V usage is TRBV20-1 and J usage is TRBJ2-4, with 11 bases identical to TRBD2. Germline V CDR1 and CDR2: DFQATT, SNEGSKA (reference sequence). The CDR3 runs 14 residues. CDR3 sequence (DNA): TGCAGCTACCTTAGCGGGAGGGCCCCAAACATTCAGTACTTC. Its translation: CSYLSGRAPNIQYF.